One and the same sample provided the 2 T cell receptor beta chains below, sequenced in a study of early T cells in non-severe SARS-CoV-2 infection (dated by TCRdb to about 2021). Libraries were prepared through 5' RACE. Sequencer: NextSeq 500. TCRdb cleaned the public reads at Q25 with fastp, built clones with MiXCR and kept in-frame beta chains. For every CDR3 protein sequence, its rows merge into one entry that carries the most common genes and DNA. This sample holds 30,000 or so distinct CDR3 sequences; about 6% were observed only once. The ten largest account for approximately 5.2% of the sample. Sequencing was performed on whole blood. These receptors came from an adult who was a healthcare worker with PCR-confirmed SARS-CoV-2 infection or an uninfected control (not recorded which).

This clonotype has more than one count but fewer than ten. V is TRBV12-2 and J is TRBJ2-1; TRBD2, the table's D call, was not compared with the DNA. TRBV12-2 constitutes a pseudogene. The CDR3 length is 14 residues. The CDR3 nucleotides read TGTGCAAGTCGCCTGGGGCGGGAGAGGAATGAGCAGTTCTTC. Its protein product is CASRLGRERNEQFF.

Worth noting for this clonotype: A much larger clone differs by one base, so this may be a read error. The rearrangement links TRBV20-1 to TRBJ1-1; D remains unclear. Germline-derived CDR1 and CDR2 are DFQATT and SNEGSKA (reference sequence). Trimming pared 7 bases from V and 3 bases from J, leaving 12 bases between. CDR3 length: 12 amino acids. The CDR3 is CSVARRHTEAFF. The CDR3 nucleotides read TGCAGTGTCGCGAGGCGCCACACTGAAGCTTTCTTT.